These 5 T cell receptor beta chains were sequenced from one sample in a study of blood T cell repertoires in COVID-19. Only in-frame clones appear in the TCRdb table, and some are missing; sequencing was by immunoSEQ multiplex PCR. The sample lists roughly 200,000 clones, 70% to 90% occurring once. What was sequenced was peripheral blood. These TCRs come from a human donor with active or convalescent COVID-19. The donor label of this sample is uncertain.

The chain is built from TRBV7-2 and TRBJ2-7; D possibly corresponds to TRBD2 (6 bases). The germline CDR1 and CDR2 sequences are SGHTA and FQGNSA. The CDR3 totals 13 residues. The ends were cut back, 4 bases at V and 0 bases at J, with 7 bases in the middle. CDR3 region: CASSWGLSYEQYF. CDR3 DNA sequence: TGTGCCAGCAGCTGGGGACTCTCCTACGAGCAGTACTTC.

V usage is TRBV2 and J usage is TRBJ2-7; D might be TRBD2 (7 bases). Germline V gene data show CDR1 as SNHLY and CDR2 as FYNNEI. CDR3 length: 15 amino acids. The V end lost 4 bases, the J end lost 6 bases, and 19 bases lay between the germline ends. The CDR3 DNA reads as TGTGCCAGCAGTGTTGAAGGGGGGGAGGTGGGCGAGCAGTACTTC. Its protein product is CASSVEGGEVGEQYF.

The chain combines TRBV5-4 with TRBJ1-6; maybe TRBD1 (6 bases). Germline loops: CDR1 SGHNT, CDR2 YYREEE (reference sequence). Trimming cost V 3 bases and J 10 bases, with 14 bases left between them. The CDR3 is made up of 14 amino acids. The CDR3: CASSSDNQGSPLHF. As DNA, the CDR3 is TGTGCCAGCAGCTCAGACAACCAGGGGTCACCCCTCCACTTT.

V usage is TRBV5-1 and J usage is TRBJ2-5; a possible D gene is TRBD2 (6 bases). Germline assignment: CDR1 SGHRS and CDR2 YFSETQ. The V end was cut by 7 bases, the J end by 2 bases, with 6 bases between. The CDR3 has 11 residues. DNA of the CDR3: TGCGCCAGCCGGGAGCAAGAGACCCAGTACTTC. It is translated as CASREQETQYF.

The J gene is TRBJ1-1, the V gene TRBV28, with D unclear. This CDR3 is 11 amino acids long. Germline V gene lookup returns CDR1 MDHEN and CDR2 SYDVKM. The V end was cut by 6 bases, the J end by 2 bases, with 4 bases between. The CDR3 loop reads CASSSNTEAFF. Here the CDR3 DNA reads TGTGCCAGCAGCTCTAACACTGAAGCTTTCTTT.